These 16 T cell receptor beta chains originate from one sample sequenced in a study of human thymus T cells. Data came from immunoSEQ multiplex PCR; TCRdb stores just in-frame clones and leaves some out. The sample has tens of thousands of clones, around 94% seen once. The sample comprised blood. The receptors come from a boy in the first two years of life with a congenital heart defect but otherwise immunologically healthy.

This clone has a single count. The chain is built from TRBV27 and TRBJ2-2; D perhaps matches TRBD1 (5 bases). The ends were cut back, 3 bases at V and 3 bases at J, with 8 bases in the middle. CDR3 size: 14 residues. Germline V gene data show CDR1 as MNHEY and CDR2 as SMNVEV (reference sequence). This CDR3 is CASSFGQYTGELFF. CDR3 nucleotides: TGTGCCAGCAGTTTCGGACAATACACCGGGGAGCTGTTTTTT.

The CDR3 spells CASSQDGSGSFYEQYF. The DNA for the CDR3 is TGTGCCAGCAGCCAAGATGGTAGCGGGAGTTTCTACGAGCAGTACTTC. This sequence joins TRBV14 and TRBJ2-7; TRBD2 matches 9 bases. This CDR3 comprises 16 residues. The junction had 6 bases not matched to a gene; V was cut back by 0 bases and J by 3 bases. Germline V gene data show CDR1 as SGHDN and CDR2 as FVKESK.

This clone showed up just once. The V and J genes are TRBV29-1 and TRBJ2-3; possible D gene TRBD2, 6 bases. Trimming stripped 8 bases from V and 6 bases from J, with 15 bases between. This CDR3 comprises 12 residues. CDR1 and CDR2 from the germline V gene are SQVTM and ANQGSEA. DNA of the CDR3: TGCAGCTCCTCGGGGGTGCGGGATACGCAGTATTTT. Translation gives CSSSGVRDTQYF.

The J gene is TRBJ2-1, the V gene TRBV6-5; D is tentatively TRBD1 or TRBD2 (5 bases each). V was shortened by 6 bases and J by 7 bases, with 13 bases between the two germline ends. The CDR3 covers 13 residues. Germline V gene sequence: CDR1 MNHEY, CDR2 SVGAGI. The CDR3 here is CASSRNGGNEQFF. Written as DNA, the CDR3 is TGTGCCAGCAGCCGGAATGGGGGTAATGAGCAGTTCTTC.

This clone appeared once. The J gene is TRBJ1-4, the V gene TRBV5-1; D gene unclear. The CDR3 extends over 13 amino acids. With 6 bases removed from V and 0 bases from J, the gap between germline ends came to 6 bases. The germline gives CDR1 SGHRS, CDR2 YFSETQ. This chain's CDR3 is CASKRSTNEKLFF. In nucleotides, the CDR3 is TGCGCCAGCAAGCGGTCAACTAATGAAAAACTGTTTTTT. The whole variable domain, remainder taken from reference TRBV5-1 and TRBJ1-4, is KAGVTQTPRYLIKTRGQQVTLSCSPISGHRSVSWYQQTPGQGLQFLFEYFSETQRNKGNFPGRFSGRQFSNSRSEMNVSTLELGDSALYLCASKRSTNEKLFFGSGTQLSVL.

V gene TRBV28 combines with J gene TRBJ2-7, with TRBD2 identical over 15 bases. The CDR3 extends over 16 amino acids. CDR1 is MDHEN and CDR2 is SYDVKM in the germline V gene. V shed 6 bases and J 4 bases; nucleotides not matched to a gene: 7. CDR3 protein: CASSPGLAGGRYEQYF. The CDR3 bases are TGTGCCAGCAGCCCAGGACTAGCGGGAGGGCGATACGAGCAGTACTTC. The entire variable domain, with the rest obtained from reference TRBV28 and TRBJ2-7, is as follows: DVKVTQSSRYLVKRTGEKVFLECVQDMDHENMFWYRQDPGLGLRLIYFSYDVKMKEKGDIPEGYSVSREKKERFSLILESASTNQTSMYLCASSPGLAGGRYEQYFGPGTRLTVT.

The V call is TRBV10-1, the J call TRBJ2-1; 11 nucleotides agree with TRBD2. This CDR3 is built from 17 residues. Germline CDR1 WNHNN, CDR2 SYGVQD (reference sequence). V lost 7 bases to trimming and J lost 5 bases; unmatched junction nucleotides: 13. The CDR3 protein is CASKWPILAGAHNEQFF. CDR3 in DNA: TGCGCCAGCAAGTGGCCCATACTAGCGGGGGCCCACAATGAGCAGTTCTTC.

This clone has just one count. The chain combines TRBV18 with TRBJ1-4; 7 bases are shared with TRBD1. This CDR3 region has 14 residues. Looked up from germline, CDR1 is KGHSH and CDR2 is LQKENI. V lost 2 bases, J lost 5 bases, and 2 bases stayed unmatched. CDR3 nucleotide sequence: TGTGCCAGCTCACCATCGACAGGGAATGAAAAACTGTTTTTT. It codes for CASSPSTGNEKLFF. The whole variable domain, filled in from reference TRBV18 and TRBJ1-4, reads NAGVMQNPRHLVRRRGQEARLRCSPMKGHSHVYWYRQLPEEGLKFMVYLQKENIIDESGMPKERFSAEFPKEGPSILRIQQVVRGDSAAYFCASSPSTGNEKLFFGSGTQLSVL.

The CDR3 bases are TGCAGCGTACAGGGGACAGAGATCTACGAGCAGTACTTC. Its protein is CSVQGTEIYEQYF. V and J are TRBV29-1 and TRBJ2-7; 7 nucleotides match TRBD1. The CDR3 is made up of 13 amino acids. V lost 6 bases, J lost 3 bases, and 8 bases stayed unmatched. The germline CDR1 and CDR2 sequences are SQVTM and ANQGSEA.

The rearrangement links TRBV10-3 to TRBJ2-3; D gene ambiguous. The CDR3 spans 11 residues. Trimming removed 6 bases from V and 1 base from J, with 2 bases in between. Germline V lookup: CDR1 ENHRY, CDR2 SYGVKD. CDR3 in amino acids: CAIRCTDTQYF. Written as DNA, the CDR3 is TGTGCCATCAGGTGCACAGATACGCAGTATTTT.

This chain joins TRBV10-3 and TRBJ2-5, with TRBD1 matching over 7 bases. The germline gives CDR1 ENHRY, CDR2 SYGVKD. CDR3 length: 14 residues. The junction had 12 bases not matched to a gene; V was cut back by 7 bases and J by 7 bases. The CDR3 sequence: CAITQDRERGTQYF. For the CDR3, the DNA is TGTGCCATCACTCAAGACAGGGAGAGGGGGACCCAGTACTTC.

The chain recombines TRBV10-1 with TRBJ2-3, with D possibly TRBD2 on 5 matching bases. This CDR3 region has 13 residues. Between the trimmed V and J ends, which lost 2 bases and 5 bases, there was a span of 8 bases. Looked up from germline, CDR1 is WNHNN and CDR2 is SYGVQD (reference sequence). The CDR3 is CASSEGRGDTQYF. For the CDR3, the DNA is TGCGCCAGCAGTGAGGGTCGGGGAGATACGCAGTATTTT.

The V and J genes are TRBV6-5 and TRBJ2-1; D remains ambiguous. Per the germline V gene, CDR1 is MNHEY and CDR2 is SVGAGI. The CDR3 is 14 residues long. Between the trimmed V and J ends, which lost 0 bases and 0 bases, there was a span of 3 bases. The CDR3 reads CASSYSGSYNEQFF. CDR3 coding DNA: TGTGCCAGCAGTTACTCCGGCTCCTACAATGAGCAGTTCTTC.

The count of this clone is one. The chain is built from TRBV2 and TRBJ2-7; D not certain. CDR3 length equals 14 residues. Germline V gives CDR1 SNHLY, CDR2 FYNNEI. The ends were cut back, 3 bases at V and 0 bases at J, with 9 bases in the middle. This CDR3 reads CASSDGPLSYEQYF. The CDR3 DNA follows: TGTGCCAGCAGTGACGGGCCTCTCTCCTACGAGCAGTACTTC.

The chain uses TRBV10-3 and TRBJ2-5; perhaps D is TRBD1 or TRBD2 (5 bases each). This CDR3 spans 16 amino acids. Germline V lookup: CDR1 ENHRY, CDR2 SYGVKD. Deletions cut 2 bases from V and 3 bases from J, with 16 bases between. The CDR3 spells CAISEIPGRKKETQYF. As DNA, the CDR3 is TGTGCCATCAGTGAGATCCCGGGACGGAAAAAAGAGACCCAGTACTTC.

The genes are TRBV19 and TRBJ1-2; no clear D. Between the trimmed V and J ends, which lost 6 bases and 3 bases, there was a span of 11 bases. This CDR3 region has 13 residues. Germline V gene lookup returns CDR1 LNHDA and CDR2 SQIVND (reference sequence). CDR3 coding DNA: TGTGCCAGTAGAGCTTGGAGGGACTATGGCTACACCTTC. Translation gives CASRAWRDYGYTF.